This T cell receptor beta chain was identified in a study of shared clonotypes between healthy human individuals. The study, taken as a whole, reports: Naive subsets usually exceeded memory subsets in estimated richness. Between a handful of donors, naive CD4 clonotypes were shared at a level of about 5%. Investigators collected only blood, and repertoires in tissues likely differ.

V lost 10 bases and J lost 2, with 12 bases in between. Germline CDR1 and CDR2: PRHDT and FYEKMQ (reference sequence). The CDR3 consists of 13 residues. Only a few counts were recorded for this clone. Its antigen is not identified. Terminally differentiated effector memory CD45RA+ cells were left out of the naive CD8 fraction, which was CD45RO-negative and positively selected for CCR7. Samples underwent the assay at deep level. Sequencing was performed with immunoSEQ multiplex PCR; in TCRdb, only in-frame clones are kept and a portion is missing. This table has about 2 million clones, around 96% appearing once.

J is TRBJ1-3 and V is TRBV13, with D tentatively TRBD1 (6 bases). The sequencing sample was made of naive CD8+ T cells sorted from blood. This TCR was recovered from a man aged 18-30 years in good health. The CDR3 DNA follows: TGTGCCATCCCGGGGGCCCCTGGAAACACCATATATTTT. Protein: CAIPGAPGNTIYF.